This entry lists 6 T cell receptor beta chains sequenced from one sample in a study of blood T cell repertoires in COVID-19. TCRdb's table, derived via immunoSEQ multiplex PCR, lists solely in-frame clones and lacks some. The profile shows about 260,000 clones, roughly nine tenths of them singletons. Sequencing used peripheral blood. The receptor source for this set is a man between 40 and 49 years old with active or convalescent COVID-19.

The V call is TRBV10-3, the J call TRBJ2-3; D is possibly TRBD1 (6 bases). The CDR3 has 14 amino acids. Germline loops: CDR1 ENHRY, CDR2 SYGVKD. Trimming pared 4 bases from V and 0 bases from J, leaving 8 bases between. CDR3: CAISVGASTDTQYF. The CDR3 DNA follows: TGTGCCATCAGTGTGGGGGCGAGCACAGATACGCAGTATTTT.

The V call is TRBV29-1, the J call TRBJ2-6, with D maybe TRBD1 (6 bases). With 1 base removed from V and 1 base from J, the gap between germline ends came to 20 bases. CDR3 size: 19 residues. Germline assignment: CDR1 SQVTM and CDR2 ANQGSEA. The CDR3 DNA reads TGCAGCGTTGAAGTACCGTTAGGGGGTACTTTTTCTGGGGCCAACGTCCTGACTTTC. Its protein product is CSVEVPLGGTFSGANVLTF. Full variable domain (remainder filled in from reference TRBV29-1 and TRBJ2-6): SAVISQKPSRDICQRGTSLTIQCQVDSQVTMMFWYRQQPGQSLTLIATANQGSEATYESGFVIDKFPISRPNLTFSTLTVSNMSPEDSSIYLCSVEVPLGGTFSGANVLTFGAGSRLTVL.

The rearrangement joins TRBV25-1 to TRBJ1-5; 8 positions match TRBD1. The germline V gene has CDR1 MGHDK and CDR2 SYGVNS. Trimming cost V 1 base and J 4 bases; bases outside gene matches: 3. This CDR3 is built from 15 residues. The CDR3 nucleotides are TGTGCCAGCAGTGAATCAGGGGGCGAGAATCAGCCCCAGCATTTT. Translated, it gives CASSESGGENQPQHF. The full variable domain, completed using reference TRBV25-1 and TRBJ1-5, is EADIYQTPRYLVIGTGKKITLECSQTMGHDKMYWYQQDPGMELHLIHYSYGVNSTEKGDLSSESTVSRIRTEHFPLTLESARPSHTSQYLCASSESGGENQPQHFGDGTRLSIL.

This clone was seen more than once but under ten times. The chain employs TRBV5-1 and TRBJ2-2; D may be TRBD1 (5 bases). This CDR3 region has 13 residues. Between the trimmed V and J ends, which lost 4 bases and 5 bases, there was a span of 9 bases. CDR1 SGHRS and CDR2 YFSETQ come from the germline V gene. The CDR3 DNA sequence: TGCGCCAGCAGCCCCCGACAGACCGGGGAGCTGTTTTTT. The encoded protein is CASSPRQTGELFF.

The chain combines TRBV5-6 with TRBJ1-5, with no clear D. The germline CDR1 and CDR2 sequences are SGHDT and YYEEEE. The CDR3 totals 12 residues. The germline V and J ends were trimmed by 5 bases and 7 bases, with 10 bases remaining between them. CDR3 DNA: TGTGCCAGCAGTCCAGGTGAACAGCCCCAGCATTTT. Translation: CASSPGEQPQHF.

The chain carries TRBV7-6 and TRBJ1-1; 7 bases are shared with TRBD1. The CDR3 has 13 amino acids. CDR1 and CDR2 from the germline V gene are SGHVS and FNYEAQ. V dropped 4 bases and J dropped 9; count of bases not matched to a gene: 8. The DNA of the CDR3 is TGTGCCAGCAGCTCCGCCGGGACAGAGAAAGCTTTCTTT. This codes for CASSSAGTEKAFF.